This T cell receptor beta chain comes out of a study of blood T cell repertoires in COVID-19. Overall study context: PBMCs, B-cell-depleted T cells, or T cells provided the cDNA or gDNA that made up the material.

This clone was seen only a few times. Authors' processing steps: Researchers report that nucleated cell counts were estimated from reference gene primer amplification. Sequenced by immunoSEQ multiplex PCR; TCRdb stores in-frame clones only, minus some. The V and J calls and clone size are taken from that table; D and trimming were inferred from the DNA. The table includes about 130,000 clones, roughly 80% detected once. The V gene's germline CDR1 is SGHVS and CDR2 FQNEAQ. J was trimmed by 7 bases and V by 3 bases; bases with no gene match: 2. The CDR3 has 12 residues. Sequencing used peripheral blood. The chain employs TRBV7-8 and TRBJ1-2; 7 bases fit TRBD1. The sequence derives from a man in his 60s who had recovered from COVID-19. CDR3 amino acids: CASSFDRVGYTF. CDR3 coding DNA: TGTGCCAGCAGCTTTGACAGGGTTGGCTACACCTTC.